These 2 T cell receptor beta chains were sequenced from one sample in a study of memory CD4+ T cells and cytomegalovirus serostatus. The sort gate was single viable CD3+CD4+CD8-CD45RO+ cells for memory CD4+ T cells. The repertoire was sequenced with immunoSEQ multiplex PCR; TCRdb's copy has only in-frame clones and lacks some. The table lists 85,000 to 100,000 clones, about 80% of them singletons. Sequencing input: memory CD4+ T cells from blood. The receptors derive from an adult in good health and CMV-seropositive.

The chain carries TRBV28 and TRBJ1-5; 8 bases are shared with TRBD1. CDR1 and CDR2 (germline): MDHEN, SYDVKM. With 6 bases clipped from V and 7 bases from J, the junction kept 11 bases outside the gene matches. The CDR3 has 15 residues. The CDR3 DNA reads TGTGCCAGCAGCCCAGGGCAGGGGGCGAGGCAGCCCCAGCATTTT. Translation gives CASSPGQGARQPQHF.

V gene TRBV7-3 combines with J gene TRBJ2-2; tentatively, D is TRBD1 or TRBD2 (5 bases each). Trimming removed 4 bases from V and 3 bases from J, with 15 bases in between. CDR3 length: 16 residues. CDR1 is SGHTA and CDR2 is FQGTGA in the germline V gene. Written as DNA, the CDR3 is TGTGCCAGCAGCTCCCGTAGTGGGACCGACACCGGGGAGCTGTTTTTT. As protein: CASSSRSGTDTGELFF.